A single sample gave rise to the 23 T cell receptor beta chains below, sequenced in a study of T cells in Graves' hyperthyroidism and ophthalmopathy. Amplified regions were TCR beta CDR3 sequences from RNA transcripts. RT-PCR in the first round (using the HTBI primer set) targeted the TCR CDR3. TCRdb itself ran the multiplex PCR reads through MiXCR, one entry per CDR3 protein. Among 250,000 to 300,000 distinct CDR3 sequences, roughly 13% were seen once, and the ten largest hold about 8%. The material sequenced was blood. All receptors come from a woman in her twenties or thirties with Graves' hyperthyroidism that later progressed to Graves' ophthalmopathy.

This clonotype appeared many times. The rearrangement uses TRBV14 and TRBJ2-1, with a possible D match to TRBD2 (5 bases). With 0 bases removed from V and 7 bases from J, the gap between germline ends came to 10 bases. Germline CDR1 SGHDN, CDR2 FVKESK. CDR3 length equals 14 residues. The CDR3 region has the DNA TGTGCCAGCAGCCAAGATCGGGAATGGAATGAGCAGTTCTTC. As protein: CASSQDREWNEQFF.

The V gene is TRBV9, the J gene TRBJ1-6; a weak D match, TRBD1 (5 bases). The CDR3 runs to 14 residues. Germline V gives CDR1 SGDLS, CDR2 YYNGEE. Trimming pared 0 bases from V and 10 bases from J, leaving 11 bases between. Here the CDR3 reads CASSVGGGSSPLHF. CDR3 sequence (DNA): TGTGCCAGCAGCGTAGGGGGGGGATCCTCACCCCTCCACTTT.

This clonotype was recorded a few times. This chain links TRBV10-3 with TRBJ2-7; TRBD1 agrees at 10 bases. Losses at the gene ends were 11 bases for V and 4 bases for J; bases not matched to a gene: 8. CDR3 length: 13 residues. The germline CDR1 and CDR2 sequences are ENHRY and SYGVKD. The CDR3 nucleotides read TGTGCCGCAAAGACAGGGGGCGTTTACGAGCAGTACTTC. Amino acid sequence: CAAKTGGVYEQYF.

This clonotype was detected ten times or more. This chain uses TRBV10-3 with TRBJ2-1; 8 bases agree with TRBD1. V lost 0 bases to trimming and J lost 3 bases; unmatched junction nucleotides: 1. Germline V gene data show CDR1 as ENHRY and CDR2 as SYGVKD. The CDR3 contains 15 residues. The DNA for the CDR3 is TGTGCCATCAGTGAGTCTGACAGGGGCTACAATGAGCAGTTCTTC. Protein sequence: CAISESDRGYNEQFF.

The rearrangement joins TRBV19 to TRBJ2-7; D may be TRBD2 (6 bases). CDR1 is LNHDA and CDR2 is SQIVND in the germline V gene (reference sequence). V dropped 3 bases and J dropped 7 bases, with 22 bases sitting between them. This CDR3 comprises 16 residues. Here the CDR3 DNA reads TGTGCCAGTAGTATGCCCGCAGGGCGGAGGAGGGAAGAGCAGTACTTC. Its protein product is CASSMPAGRRREEQYF.

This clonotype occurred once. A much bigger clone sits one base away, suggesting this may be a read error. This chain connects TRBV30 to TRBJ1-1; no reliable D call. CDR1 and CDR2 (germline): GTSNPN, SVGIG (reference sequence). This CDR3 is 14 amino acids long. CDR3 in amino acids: CARSGRPLNTEAFF. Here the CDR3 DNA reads TGTGCCCGGAGTGGTAGACCTTTGAACACTGAAGCTTTCTTT. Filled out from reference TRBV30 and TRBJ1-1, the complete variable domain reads SQTIHQWPATLVQPVGSPLSLECTVEGTSNPNLYWYRQAAGRGLQLLFYSVGIGQISSEVPQNLSASRPQDRQFILSSKKLLLSDSGFYLCARSGRPLNTEAFFGQGTRLTVV.

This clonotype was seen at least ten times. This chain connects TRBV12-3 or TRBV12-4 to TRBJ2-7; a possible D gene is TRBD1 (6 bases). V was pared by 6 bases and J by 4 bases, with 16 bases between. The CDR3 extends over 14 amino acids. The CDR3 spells CASRDGQWGYEQYF. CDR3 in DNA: TGTGCCAGCAGGGACGGACAGTGGGGGTACGAGCAGTACTTC.

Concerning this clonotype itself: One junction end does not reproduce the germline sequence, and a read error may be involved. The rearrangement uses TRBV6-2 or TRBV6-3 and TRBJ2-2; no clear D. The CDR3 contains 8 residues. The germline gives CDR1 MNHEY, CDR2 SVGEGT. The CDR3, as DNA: TGTGCCAGCAGTCCCCCCGTTTTT. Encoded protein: CASSPPVF.

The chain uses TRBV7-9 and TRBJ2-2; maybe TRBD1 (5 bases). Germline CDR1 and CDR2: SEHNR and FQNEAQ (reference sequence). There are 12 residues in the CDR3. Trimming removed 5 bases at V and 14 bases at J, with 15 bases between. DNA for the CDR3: TGTGCCAGCAGCCAGGGTTATTTGGGACTGTTTTTT. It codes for CASSQGYLGLFF.

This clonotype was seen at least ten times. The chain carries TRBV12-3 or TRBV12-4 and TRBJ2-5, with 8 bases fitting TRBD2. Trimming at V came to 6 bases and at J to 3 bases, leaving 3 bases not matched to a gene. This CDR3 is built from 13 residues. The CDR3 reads CASSTSGKETQYF. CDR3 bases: TGTGCCAGCAGCACTAGCGGAAAAGAGACCCAGTACTTC.

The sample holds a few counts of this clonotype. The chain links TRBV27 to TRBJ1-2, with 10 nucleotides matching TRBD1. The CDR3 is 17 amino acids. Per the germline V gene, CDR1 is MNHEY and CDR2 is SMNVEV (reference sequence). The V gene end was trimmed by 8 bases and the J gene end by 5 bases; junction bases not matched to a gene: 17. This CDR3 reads CASSQGDRGHTLYGYTF. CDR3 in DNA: TGTGCCAGCTCCCAGGGGGACAGGGGCCATACTTTGTATGGCTACACCTTC.

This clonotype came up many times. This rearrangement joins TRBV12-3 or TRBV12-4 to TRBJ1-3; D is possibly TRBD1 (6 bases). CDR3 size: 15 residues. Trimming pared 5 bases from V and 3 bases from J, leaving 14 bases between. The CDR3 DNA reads TGTGCCAGCAGTCCTAACAGGGTGGGTGGAAACACCATATATTTT. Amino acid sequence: CASSPNRVGGNTIYF.

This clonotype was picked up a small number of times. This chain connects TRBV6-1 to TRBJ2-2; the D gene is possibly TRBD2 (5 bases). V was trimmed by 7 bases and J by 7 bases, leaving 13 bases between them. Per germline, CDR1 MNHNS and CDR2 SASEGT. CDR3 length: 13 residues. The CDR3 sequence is CASTGIEGGELFF. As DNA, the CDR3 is TGTGCCAGCACCGGGATAGAGGGCGGGGAGCTGTTTTTT.

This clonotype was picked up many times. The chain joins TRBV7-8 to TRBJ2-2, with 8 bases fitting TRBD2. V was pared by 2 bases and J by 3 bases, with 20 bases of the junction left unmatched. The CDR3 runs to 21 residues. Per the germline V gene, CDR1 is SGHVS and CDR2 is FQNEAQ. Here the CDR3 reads CASSLTGGWLAGQGDTGELFF. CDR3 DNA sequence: TGTGCCAGCAGCTTAACGGGGGGCTGGCTAGCGGGCCAGGGCGACACCGGGGAGCTGTTTTTT.

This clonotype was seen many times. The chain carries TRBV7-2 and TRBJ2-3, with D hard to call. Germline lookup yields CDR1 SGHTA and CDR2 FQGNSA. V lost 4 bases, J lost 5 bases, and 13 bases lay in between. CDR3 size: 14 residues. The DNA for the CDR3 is TGTGCCAGCAGCTCCACGTTGGGCCGAGATACGCAGTATTTT. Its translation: CASSSTLGRDTQYF.

In DNA, the CDR3 is TGTGCCAGCAGCTCCCTCGGACAGAAATCCTACGAGCAGTACTTC. As protein: CASSSLGQKSYEQYF. The chain links TRBV5-6 to TRBJ2-7; D perhaps matches TRBD1 (6 bases). Trimming removed 3 bases at V and 1 base at J, with 14 bases between. Looked up from germline, CDR1 is SGHDT and CDR2 is YYEEEE. This CDR3 contains 15 residues.

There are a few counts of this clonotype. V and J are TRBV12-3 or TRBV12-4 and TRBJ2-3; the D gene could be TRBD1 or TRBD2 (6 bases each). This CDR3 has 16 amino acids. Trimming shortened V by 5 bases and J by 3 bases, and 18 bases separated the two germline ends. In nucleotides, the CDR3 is TGTGCCAGCAGTCCAAGGGGGAGGAGGGGGACAGATACGCAGTATTTT. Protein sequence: CASSPRGRRGTDTQYF.

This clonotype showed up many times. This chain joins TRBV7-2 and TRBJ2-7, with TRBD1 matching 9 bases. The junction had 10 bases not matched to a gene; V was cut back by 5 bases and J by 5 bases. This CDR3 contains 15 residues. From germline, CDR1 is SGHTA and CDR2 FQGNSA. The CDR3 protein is CASSLTGTGFNEQYF. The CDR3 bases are TGTGCCAGCAGCCTAACCGGGACAGGGTTTAACGAGCAGTACTTC.

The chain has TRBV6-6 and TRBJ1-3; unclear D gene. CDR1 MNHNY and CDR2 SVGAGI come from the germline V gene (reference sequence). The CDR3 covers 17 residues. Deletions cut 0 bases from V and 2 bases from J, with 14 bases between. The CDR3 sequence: CASSYSSHGNPGNTIYF. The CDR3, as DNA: TGTGCCAGCAGTTACTCGAGCCACGGGAACCCTGGAAACACCATATATTTT.

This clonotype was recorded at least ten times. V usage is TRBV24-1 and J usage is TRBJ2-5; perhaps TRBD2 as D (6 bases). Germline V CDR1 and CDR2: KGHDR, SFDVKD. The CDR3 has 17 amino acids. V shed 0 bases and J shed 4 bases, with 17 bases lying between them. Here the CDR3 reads CATSDLPREQGSETQYF. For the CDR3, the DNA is TGTGCCACCAGTGATTTGCCCCGGGAGCAGGGCTCAGAGACCCAGTACTTC.

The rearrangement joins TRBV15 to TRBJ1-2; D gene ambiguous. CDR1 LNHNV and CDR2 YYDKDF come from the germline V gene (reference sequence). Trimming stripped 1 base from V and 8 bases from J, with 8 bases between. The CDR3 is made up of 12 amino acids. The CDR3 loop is CATSRVWEGYTF. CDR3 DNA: TGTGCCACCAGCAGAGTGTGGGAGGGCTACACCTTC.

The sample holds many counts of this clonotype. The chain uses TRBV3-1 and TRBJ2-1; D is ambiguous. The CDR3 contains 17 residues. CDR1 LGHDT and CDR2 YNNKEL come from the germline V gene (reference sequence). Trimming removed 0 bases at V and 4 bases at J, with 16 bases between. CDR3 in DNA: TGTGCCAGCAGCCAAGATTTAGGAAGTGACCCTTACAATGAGCAGTTCTTC. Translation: CASSQDLGSDPYNEQFF.

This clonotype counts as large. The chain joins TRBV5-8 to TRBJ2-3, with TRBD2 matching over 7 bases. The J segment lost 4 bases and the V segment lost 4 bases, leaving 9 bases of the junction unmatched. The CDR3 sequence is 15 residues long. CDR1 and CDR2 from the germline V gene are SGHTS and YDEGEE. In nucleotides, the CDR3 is TGTGCCAGCAGCGGGGCGGGAGTGATCTCAGATACGCAGTATTTT. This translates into CASSGAGVISDTQYF.